This note documents a single T cell receptor beta chain sequence. The data were taken from a study of blood T cell repertoires in COVID-19. Overall study context: PBMCs, B-cell-depleted T cells, or T cells provided the cDNA or gDNA that made up the material.

Libraries were prepared by immunoSEQ multiplex PCR; TCRdb keeps only in-frame clonotypes and omits some of them. The sample shows approximately 300,000 clones, about 90% of them seen only once. The V gene end was trimmed by 6 bases and the J gene end by 2 bases; junction bases not matched to a gene: 4. From germline, CDR1 is MDHEN and CDR2 SYDVKM. This CDR3 is 14 amino acids long. The clonotype was recovered from a young woman with acute COVID-19. Specimen: PBMCs or T cells enriched from blood (not recorded which). This chain connects TRBV28 to TRBJ2-7, with 10 bases that match TRBD1. DNA for the CDR3: TGTGCCAGCAGGCCGGGACAGGGGACCTACGAGCAGTACTTC. Amino acids: CASRPGQGTYEQYF.